This T cell receptor beta chain is drawn from a study of blood T cell repertoires in COVID-19. Overall study: Material from acute and convalescent COVID-19 was sourced from the United States, Italy and Spain.

V was clipped by 7 bases and J by 11 bases; unmatched bases: 13. Germline CDR1 is MNHEY and CDR2 is SVGAGI. This CDR3 has 14 residues. Recruitment covered roughly 24 US areas and drew participants whose ages spanned about 18 to 100 years. Participant reports of clinical history set cohort assignment. TCRdb's table, derived via immunoSEQ multiplex PCR, lists solely in-frame clones and lacks some. Of roughly 260,000 clones in the sample, around four fifths were seen once. The TCR sequence derives from a woman aged 35 to 49 who had been exposed to COVID-19. Sequenced input: PBMCs or T cells enriched from blood (not recorded which). The chain links TRBV6-5 to TRBJ1-1; the match to TRBD1 covers 10 bases. The CDR3 loop is CASKRDRGLGGAFF. CDR3 coding DNA: TGTGCCAGCAAACGGGACAGGGGCTTAGGCGGGGCTTTCTTT.